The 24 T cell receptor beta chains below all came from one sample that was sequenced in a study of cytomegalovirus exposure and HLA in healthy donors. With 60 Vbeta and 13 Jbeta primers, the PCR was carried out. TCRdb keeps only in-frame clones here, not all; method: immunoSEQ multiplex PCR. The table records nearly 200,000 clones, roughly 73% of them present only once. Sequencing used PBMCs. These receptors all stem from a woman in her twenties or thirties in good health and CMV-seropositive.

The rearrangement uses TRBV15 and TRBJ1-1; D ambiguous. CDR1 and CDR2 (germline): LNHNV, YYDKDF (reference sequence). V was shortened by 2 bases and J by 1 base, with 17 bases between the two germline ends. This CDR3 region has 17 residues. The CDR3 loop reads CATSRFAQDNWNTEAFF. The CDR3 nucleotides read TGTGCCACCAGCAGATTTGCCCAGGATAATTGGAACACTGAAGCTTTCTTT.

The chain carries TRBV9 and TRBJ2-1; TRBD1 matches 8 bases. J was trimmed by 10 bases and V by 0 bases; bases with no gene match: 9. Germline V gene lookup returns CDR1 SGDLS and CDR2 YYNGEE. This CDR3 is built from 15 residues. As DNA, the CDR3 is TGTGCCAGCAGCGTAGGGACAGGGACCTGGTCGGAGCAGTTCTTC. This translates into CASSVGTGTWSEQFF.

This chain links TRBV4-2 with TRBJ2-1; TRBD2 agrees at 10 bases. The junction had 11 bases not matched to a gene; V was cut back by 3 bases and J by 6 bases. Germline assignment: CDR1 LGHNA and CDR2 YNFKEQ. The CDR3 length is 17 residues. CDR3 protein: CASSQSEAGGPFNEQFF. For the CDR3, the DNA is TGTGCCAGCAGCCAGTCCGAAGCGGGAGGGCCGTTCAATGAGCAGTTCTTC.

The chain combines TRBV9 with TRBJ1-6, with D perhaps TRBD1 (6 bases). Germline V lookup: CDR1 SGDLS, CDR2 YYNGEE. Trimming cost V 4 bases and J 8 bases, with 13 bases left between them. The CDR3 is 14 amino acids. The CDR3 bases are TGTGCCAGCAGCCCCTCAGGGGCGTATTCACCCCTCCACTTT. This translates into CASSPSGAYSPLHF.

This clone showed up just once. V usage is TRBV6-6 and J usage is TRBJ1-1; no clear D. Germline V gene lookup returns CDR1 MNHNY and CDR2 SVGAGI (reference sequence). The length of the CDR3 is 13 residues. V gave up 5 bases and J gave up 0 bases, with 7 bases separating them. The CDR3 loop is CASSPPVNTEAFF. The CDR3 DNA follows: TGTGCCAGCAGTCCCCCAGTGAACACTGAAGCTTTCTTT.

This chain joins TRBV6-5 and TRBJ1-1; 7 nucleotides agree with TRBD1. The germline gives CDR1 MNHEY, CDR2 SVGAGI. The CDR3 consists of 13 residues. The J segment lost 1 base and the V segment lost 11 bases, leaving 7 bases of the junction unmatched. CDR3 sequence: CASLRGRNTEAFF. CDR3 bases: TGTGCCTCCCTCAGGGGGAGGAACACTGAAGCTTTCTTT.

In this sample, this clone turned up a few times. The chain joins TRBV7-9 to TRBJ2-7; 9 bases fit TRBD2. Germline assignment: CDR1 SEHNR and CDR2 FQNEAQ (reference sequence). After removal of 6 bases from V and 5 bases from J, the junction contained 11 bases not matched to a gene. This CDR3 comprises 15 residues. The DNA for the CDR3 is TGTGCCAGCAGGGGGGCGGGGGGGAAGTTCAACGAGCAGTACTTC. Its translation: CASRGAGGKFNEQYF.

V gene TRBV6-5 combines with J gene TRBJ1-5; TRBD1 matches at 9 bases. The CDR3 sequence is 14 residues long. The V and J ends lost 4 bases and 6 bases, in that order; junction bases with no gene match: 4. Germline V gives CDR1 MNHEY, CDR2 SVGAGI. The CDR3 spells CASSWDRAGQPQHF. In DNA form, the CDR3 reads TGTGCCAGCAGTTGGGACAGGGCGGGTCAGCCCCAGCATTTT.

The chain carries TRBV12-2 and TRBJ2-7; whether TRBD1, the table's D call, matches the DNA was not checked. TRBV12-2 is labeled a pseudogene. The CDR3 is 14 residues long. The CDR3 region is CASWGGQGRYEQYF. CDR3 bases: TGTGCAAGCTGGGGTGGGCAGGGTCGTTACGAGCAGTACTTC.

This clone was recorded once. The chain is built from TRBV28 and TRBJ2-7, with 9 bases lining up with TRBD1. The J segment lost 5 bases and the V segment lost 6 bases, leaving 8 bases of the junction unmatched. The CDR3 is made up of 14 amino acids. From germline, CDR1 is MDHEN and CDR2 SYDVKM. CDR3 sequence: CASSLGQGGDEQYF. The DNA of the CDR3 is TGTGCCAGCAGCCTGGGACAGGGAGGCGACGAGCAGTACTTC. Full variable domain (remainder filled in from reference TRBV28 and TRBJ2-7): DVKVTQSSRYLVKRTGEKVFLECVQDMDHENMFWYRQDPGLGLRLIYFSYDVKMKEKGDIPEGYSVSREKKERFSLILESASTNQTSMYLCASSLGQGGDEQYFGPGTRLTVT.

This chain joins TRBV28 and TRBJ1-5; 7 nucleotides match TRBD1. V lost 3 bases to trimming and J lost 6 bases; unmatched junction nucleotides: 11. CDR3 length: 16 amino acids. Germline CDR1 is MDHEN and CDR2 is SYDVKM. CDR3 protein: CASSFITVGGGQPQHF. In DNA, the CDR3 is TGTGCCAGCAGTTTTATAACTGTAGGGGGCGGTCAGCCCCAGCATTTT.

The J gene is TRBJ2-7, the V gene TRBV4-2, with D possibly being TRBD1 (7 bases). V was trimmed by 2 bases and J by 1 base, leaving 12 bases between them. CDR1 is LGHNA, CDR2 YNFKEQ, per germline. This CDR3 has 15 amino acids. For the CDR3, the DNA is TGTGCCAGCAGCCAACATGCGGGACAGTCCTACGAGCAGTACTTC. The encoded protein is CASSQHAGQSYEQYF.

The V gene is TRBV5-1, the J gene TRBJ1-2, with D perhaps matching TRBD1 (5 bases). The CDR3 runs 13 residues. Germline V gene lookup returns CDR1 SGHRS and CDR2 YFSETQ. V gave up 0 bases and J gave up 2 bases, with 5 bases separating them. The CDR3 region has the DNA TGCGCCAGCAGCTTGGACAGGAACTATGGCTACACCTTC. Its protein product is CASSLDRNYGYTF.

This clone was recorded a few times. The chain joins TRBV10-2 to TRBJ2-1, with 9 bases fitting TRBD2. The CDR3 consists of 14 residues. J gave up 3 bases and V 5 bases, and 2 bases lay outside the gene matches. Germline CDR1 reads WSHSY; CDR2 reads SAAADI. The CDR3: CASSYSGSYNEQFF. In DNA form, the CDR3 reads TGCGCCAGCAGTTATAGCGGGAGCTACAATGAGCAGTTCTTC.

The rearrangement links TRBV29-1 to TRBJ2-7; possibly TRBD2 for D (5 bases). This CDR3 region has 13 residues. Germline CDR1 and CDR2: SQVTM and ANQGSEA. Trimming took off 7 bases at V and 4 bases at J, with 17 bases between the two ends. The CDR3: CSGSSPPAYEQYF. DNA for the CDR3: TGCAGCGGGTCTAGCCCTCCGGCGTACGAGCAGTACTTC.

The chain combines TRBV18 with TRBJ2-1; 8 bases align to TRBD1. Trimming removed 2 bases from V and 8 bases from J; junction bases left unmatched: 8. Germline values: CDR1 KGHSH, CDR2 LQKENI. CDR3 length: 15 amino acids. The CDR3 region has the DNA TGTGCCAGCTCACCAGGGCAGGGGGCTCGTGATGAGCAGTTCTTC. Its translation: CASSPGQGARDEQFF.

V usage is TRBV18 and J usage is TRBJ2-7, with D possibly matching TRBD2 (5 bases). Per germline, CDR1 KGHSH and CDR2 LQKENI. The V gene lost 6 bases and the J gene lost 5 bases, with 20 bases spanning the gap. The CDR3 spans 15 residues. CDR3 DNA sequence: TGTGCCAGCTCGCCCTCGGGGTATTTCGTCCACGAGCAGTACTTC. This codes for CASSPSGYFVHEQYF.

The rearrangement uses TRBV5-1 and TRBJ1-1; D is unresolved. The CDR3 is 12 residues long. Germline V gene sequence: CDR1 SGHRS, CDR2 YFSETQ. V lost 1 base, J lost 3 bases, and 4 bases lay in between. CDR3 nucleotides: TGCGCCAGCAGCTTGCAGGACACTGAAGCTTTCTTT. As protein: CASSLQDTEAFF.

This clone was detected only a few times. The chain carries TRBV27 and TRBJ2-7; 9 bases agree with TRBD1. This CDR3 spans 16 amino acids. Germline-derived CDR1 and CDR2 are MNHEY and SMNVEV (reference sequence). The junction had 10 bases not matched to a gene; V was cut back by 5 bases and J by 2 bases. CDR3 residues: CASSLRRDRATYEQYF. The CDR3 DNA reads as TGTGCCAGCAGTCTTCGCCGGGACAGGGCTACCTACGAGCAGTACTTC.

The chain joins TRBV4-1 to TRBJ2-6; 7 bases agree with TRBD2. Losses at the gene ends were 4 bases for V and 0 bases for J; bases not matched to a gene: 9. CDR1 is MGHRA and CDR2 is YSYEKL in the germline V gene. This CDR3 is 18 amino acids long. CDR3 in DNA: TGCGCCAGCAGCCCTAAAGAAGCGGGGATCTCTGGGGCCAACGTCCTGACTTTC. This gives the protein CASSPKEAGISGANVLTF.

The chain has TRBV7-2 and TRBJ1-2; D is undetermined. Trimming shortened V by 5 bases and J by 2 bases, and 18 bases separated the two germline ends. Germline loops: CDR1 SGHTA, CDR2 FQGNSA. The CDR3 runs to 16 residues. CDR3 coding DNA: TGTGCCAGCAGCCCAGAGTCGGCCAGGTTGAACTATGGCTACACCTTC. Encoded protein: CASSPESARLNYGYTF. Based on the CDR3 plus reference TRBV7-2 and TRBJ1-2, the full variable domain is GAGVSQSPSNKVTEKGKDVELRCDPISGHTALYWYRQSLGQGLEFLIYFQGNSAPDKSGLPSDRFSAERTGGSVSTLTIQRTQQEDSAVYLCASSPESARLNYGYTFGSGTRLTVV.

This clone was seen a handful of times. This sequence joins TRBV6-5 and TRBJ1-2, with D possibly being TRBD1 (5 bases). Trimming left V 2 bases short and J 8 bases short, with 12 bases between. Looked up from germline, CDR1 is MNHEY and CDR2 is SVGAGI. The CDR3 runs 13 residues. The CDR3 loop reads CASSYPGQGGYTF. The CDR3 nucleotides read TGTGCCAGCAGTTACCCGGGCCAGGGCGGCTACACCTTC.

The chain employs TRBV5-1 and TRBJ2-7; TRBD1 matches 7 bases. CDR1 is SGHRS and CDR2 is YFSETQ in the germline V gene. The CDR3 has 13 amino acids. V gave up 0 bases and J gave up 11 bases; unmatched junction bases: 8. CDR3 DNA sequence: TGCGCCAGCAGCTTGGAAGGGGGACAGCAAAAGTACTTC. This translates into CASSLEGGQQKYF.

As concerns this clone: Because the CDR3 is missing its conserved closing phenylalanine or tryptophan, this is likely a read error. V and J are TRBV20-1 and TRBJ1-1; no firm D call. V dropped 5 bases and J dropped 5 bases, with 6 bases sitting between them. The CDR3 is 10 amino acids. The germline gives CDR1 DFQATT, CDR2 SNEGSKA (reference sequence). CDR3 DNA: TGCAGTGCTCGGAGGACTGAAGCTTTCCTT. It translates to CSARRTEAFL.